The 2 T cell receptor beta chains below come from one sample, sequenced in a study of blood T cells in healthy people across ages. A J-beta primer mix and a sample-barcoded 5' primer were used in a second PCR of roughly 7 to 12 cycles. TCRdb ran MiXCR on the 5' RACE reads and lists one entry per CDR3 protein. The repertoire includes about 780,000 distinct CDR3 sequences, around 62% of them detected once, and about 27% sits in the top ten. Sequenced material: blood. The origin of the receptors is a young man in good health.

This chain uses TRBV20-1 with TRBJ2-5; no definite D call. The CDR3 totals 15 residues. Germline assignment: CDR1 DFQATT and CDR2 SNEGSKA (reference sequence). Trimming left V 7 bases short and J 5 bases short, with 23 bases between. CDR3 in amino acids: CSVAPQGPRRETQYF. CDR3 in DNA: TGCAGTGTAGCCCCCCAAGGACCTCGCCGGGAGACCCAGTACTTC.

This clonotype was seen only once. The chain recombines TRBV7-2 with TRBJ2-3; no definite D call. The ends were cut back, 0 bases at V and 2 bases at J, with 15 bases in the middle. Germline CDR1 SGHTA, CDR2 FQGNSA. This CDR3 has 17 residues. CDR3: CASSLAYRLLLTDTQYF. The CDR3 coding sequence is TGTGCCAGCAGCTTAGCGTATAGGCTACTTCTCACAGATACGCAGTATTTT.